This TCR beta chain is from a study of read filtering for tumor transcriptome and immune sequencing (dated by TCRdb to 2020 to 2022). For context, the study as a whole: Of the patients in the cohort, around 17 were male and over twelve were female, and their mean age was 65.9 years, with a range of about 40 to 85. By revised international staging, roughly eight patients were R-ISS I, 16 were R-ISS II and over 5 were R-ISS III. After DNase treatment, whole-transcriptome libraries were prepared with the TruSeq RNA Access Library Prep Kit. Per sample, about 3.5 to 11 million TCR-region mapped reads were obtained with IR-seq, compared with only roughly 80 to 1273 with RNA-seq. TCR repertoires obtained by targeted immune repertoire sequencing and by bulk whole-transcriptome sequencing performed on the same bone marrow samples were compared. One main goal was a read-filtering strategy for immune repertoire data, in particular deciding whether clonotypes backed by only one read should be removed.

Bone marrow was sampled from every patient at the time of active disease. Ficoll-Hypaque density gradient centrifugation was used to isolate the bone marrow mononuclear cells. CD138-negative cells were obtained by negative selection after labeling with CD138 magnetic microbeads on a MACS separator, removing myeloma plasma cells. Flow cytometry with CD138 antibodies on an Attune NxT was used to check how pure the isolated cells were. Total RNA was extracted with TRIzol reagent and quantified with a NanoDrop spectrophotometer. For each patient, the CD138-negative bone marrow sample underwent paired RNA-seq and IR-seq. Paper-wide results and their limitations: Removing single-read clonotypes increased the correlation between IR-seq and RNA-seq shared clonotype proportions. In IR-seq, about 82% of clonotypes but 3% to 4.5% of total reads were represented by single-read clonotypes, whereas in RNA-seq, about 70% of clonotypes and around 40% of reads were represented by single-read clonotypes. Clonotypes were captured by IR-seq at much higher depth and more reliably than by RNA-seq, and smaller IR-seq throughput was sufficient for identification of most shared clonotypes. The sorted CD138-negative fraction was a mixed bone marrow immune population, not purified T cells.

The Immunoverse kit was used to build TCR libraries from about 430 ng RNA, with molecular barcoded adaptors covering alpha/delta and beta/gamma chains. TCR library preparation used the same RNA that was used for transcriptome sequencing. Sequencing of TCR libraries was carried out on an Illumina HiSeq 4000 with 2 x 150 cycles. In the original analysis: TCR reads were aligned to human V, D, J and C references and assembled into CDR3 clonotypes with MiXCR, including quality filtering and error correction. The tcR package in R was used to analyze clonotype counts and gene usage diversity. For inspection of raw mapping reads, RNA-seq reads were mapped by STAR aligner version 2.5.3a onto GRCh37 of the human genome. To test the effect of sequencing depth on detected clonotypes, IR-seq fastq files were randomly downsampled using Seqtk 1.3. Using fastp at Q25 and MiXCR, TCRdb reprocessed the public reads and kept productive beta chains. Each record represents a unique CDR3 protein, reported with the most common genes and DNA among its rows. The V and J calls follow TCRdb's processing rather than the paper's. Present in this sample are about 22,000 distinct CDR3 sequences, roughly 15% of which were seen just once. About 70% of the sample is held by the ten biggest clonotypes.

This clonotype has a count of ten or more. The target of this receptor is not known. Base-call qualities are not available, and no considerably larger clone is one nucleotide away. The TCR comes from a donor aged 40 or older with multiple myeloma. The sequencing sample was made of a population of CD138-negative cells sorted from bone marrow. The meaning of the sample's cell subset or site label: bone marrow mononuclear cells depleted of CD138+ plasma/myeloma cells by negative magnetic selection.

The CDR3 in this case is CASSERRSTDTQYF. The nucleotides are TGTGCCAGCAGTGAACGAAGAAGCACAGATACGCAGTATTTT. Rearrangement joined TRBV2 to TRBJ2-3; the D segment cannot be called with confidence. V is clipped by 2 bases and J by 0 bases, and the sequence between their germline boundaries is 6 bases long. CDR1 and CDR2 are drawn from the germline V gene: SNHLY, FYNNEI. The CDR3 holds 14 amino acids from the cysteine to the phenylalanine. This entry keeps only the CDR3 DNA: 42 bases, framed from base 1.